A single sample is the source of the 15 T cell receptor beta chains below, sequenced in a study of blood T cell repertoires in COVID-19. TCRdb keeps only in-frame clones here, not all; method: immunoSEQ multiplex PCR. Of approximately 50,000 clones listed, around three quarters are singletons. Sequencing input: peripheral blood. Source of these receptors: a man between 65 and 85 years old with acute or convalescent COVID-19.

CDR3 sequence reads: CASSFGGIETQYF. The CDR3 region has the DNA TGTGCCAGCAGTTTCGGCGGGATCGAGACCCAGTACTTC. This sequence joins TRBV12-3 or TRBV12-4 and TRBJ2-5; tentatively, D is TRBD2 (6 bases). The CDR3 is made up of 13 amino acids. V was clipped by 3 bases and J by 5 bases, with 10 bases between them.

The chain is built from TRBV3-1 (or the pseudogene TRBV3-2) and TRBJ1-2; TRBD1 matches 7 bases. The CDR3 is 17 amino acids. Germline V gene data show CDR1 as LGHDT and CDR2 as YNNKEL (reference sequence). The V segment lost 1 base and the J segment 7 bases; nucleotides outside the gene matches: 15. The CDR3 protein is CASSQGFGDRVTRGYTF. The CDR3 DNA follows: TGTGCCAGCAGCCAAGGATTTGGAGACAGGGTTACTCGTGGCTACACCTTC.

This clone was counted only a few times. A much larger clone differs by one base, so this may be a read error. Other DNA sequences of this sample code for an identical CDR3. The V and J genes are TRBV28 and TRBJ2-5; weak D call: TRBD2 (5 bases). Germline V gene lookup returns CDR1 MDHEN and CDR2 SYDVKM. Between the trimmed V and J ends, which lost 11 bases and 5 bases, there was a span of 30 bases. The CDR3 has 17 residues. The CDR3 nucleotides are TGTGCCTTCGGGAAGCTGGGCCCTTTGGCCCGACGGGAGACCCAGTACTTC. Amino acids: CAFGKLGPLARRETQYF.

The chain is built from TRBV19 and TRBJ2-7; a weak D match, TRBD1 (6 bases). V was shortened by 7 bases and J by 2 bases, with 12 bases between the two germline ends. This CDR3 region has 13 residues. CDR1 and CDR2 from the germline V gene are LNHDA and SQIVND (reference sequence). The CDR3 nucleotides are TGTGCCAGTAATCCGGGACATGCCTACGAGCAGTACTTC. Its protein is CASNPGHAYEQYF.

This chain uses TRBV5-6 with TRBJ2-6, with D possibly TRBD1 on 5 matching bases. V was trimmed by 6 bases and J by 0 bases, leaving 19 bases between them. This CDR3 comprises 18 residues. CDR1 and CDR2 from the germline V gene are SGHDT and YYEEEE. The CDR3 DNA follows: TGTGCCAGCACCCCCGACTTGGGGCAGTTCTCTGGGGCCAACGTCCTGACTTTC. As protein: CASTPDLGQFSGANVLTF.

J is TRBJ2-7 and V is TRBV11-3; 7 bases align to TRBD2. From germline, CDR1 is SGHNT and CDR2 YENEEA. The CDR3 runs to 16 residues. V was clipped by 3 bases and J by 2 bases; unmatched bases: 10. The CDR3 loop reads CASSFMSGRATYEQYF. CDR3 nucleotide sequence: TGTGCCAGCAGCTTTATGTCGGGGAGGGCCACCTACGAGCAGTACTTC.

V and J are TRBV6-5 and TRBJ1-1, with no clear D. The CDR3 contains 11 residues. V was clipped by 6 bases and J by 5 bases, with 7 bases between them. Germline CDR1 MNHEY, CDR2 SVGAGI. The CDR3 DNA reads as TGTGCCAGCAGCGGGGTAACTGAAGCTTTCTTT. This translates into CASSGVTEAFF.

The V call is TRBV2, the J call TRBJ2-5, with TRBD2 identical over 8 bases. The CDR3 totals 14 residues. From germline, CDR1 is SNHLY and CDR2 FYNNEI. J lost 6 bases, V lost 7 bases, and 10 bases had no gene match. The CDR3 here is CASKLSGTEKTQYF. In DNA form, the CDR3 reads TGTGCCAGCAAGCTTAGCGGGACCGAAAAGACCCAGTACTTC.

This clone was seen more than once but under ten times. V and J are TRBV11-2 and TRBJ1-1, with unresolved D. Germline-derived CDR1 and CDR2 are SGHAT and FQNNGV. This CDR3 region has 15 residues. Trimming cost V 0 bases and J 1 base, with 9 bases left between them. The CDR3 loop reads CASSLDPAGNTEAFF. The CDR3 nucleotides are TGTGCCAGCAGCTTAGATCCGGCAGGGAACACTGAAGCTTTCTTT. Variable domain in full (rest from reference TRBV11-2 and TRBJ1-1): EAGVAQSPRYKIIEKRQSVAFWCNPISGHATLYWYQQILGQGPKLLIQFQNNGVVDDSQLPKDRFSAERLKGVDSTLKIQPAKLEDSAVYLCASSLDPAGNTEAFFGQGTRLTVV.

The chain joins TRBV7-9 to TRBJ2-1; 10 bases map to TRBD2. Germline assignment: CDR1 SEHNR and CDR2 FQNEAQ (reference sequence). The junction had 6 bases not matched to a gene; V was cut back by 5 bases and J by 5 bases. The length of the CDR3 is 15 residues. The CDR3 loop reads CASSPTLAGDNEQFF. The CDR3, as DNA: TGTGCCAGCAGCCCAACGCTAGCGGGAGACAATGAGCAGTTCTTC.

This clone was picked up a small number of times. Other DNA sequences in this specimen translate into the identical CDR3. This sequence joins TRBV19 and TRBJ1-3; unclear D gene. Germline V gene data show CDR1 as LNHDA and CDR2 as SQIVND (reference sequence). Trimming removed 7 bases from V and 0 bases from J, with 10 bases in between. The CDR3 loop spans 14 amino acids. CDR3 sequence: CASKVRSSGNTIYF. The CDR3 DNA sequence: TGTGCCAGTAAAGTGAGGAGCTCTGGAAACACCATATATTTT.

In its sample, this clone was seen once. The chain has TRBV28 and TRBJ2-7, with TRBD1 matching 8 bases. The V gene end was trimmed by 3 bases and the J gene end by 4 bases; junction bases not matched to a gene: 14. CDR1 and CDR2 (germline): MDHEN, SYDVKM. The CDR3 runs 17 residues. The CDR3 region is CASSFDVRGRRVYEQYF. Written as DNA, the CDR3 is TGTGCCAGCAGTTTTGACGTCAGGGGGCGGCGAGTATACGAGCAGTACTTC.

The chain carries TRBV6-2 or TRBV6-3 and TRBJ1-2; TRBD1 matches 7 bases. This CDR3 region has 14 residues. Germline V gene data show CDR1 as MNHEY and CDR2 as SVGEGT. Trimming at V came to 4 bases and at J to 4 bases, leaving 6 bases not matched to a gene. The CDR3 loop reads CASSSRGHVYGYTF. In DNA form, the CDR3 reads TGTGCCAGCAGTTCAAGGGGGCACGTCTATGGCTACACCTTC.

The rearrangement joins TRBV2 to TRBJ2-3; D not resolved. Trimming took off 4 bases at V and 5 bases at J, with 4 bases between the two ends. The CDR3 has 11 amino acids. The germline V gene has CDR1 SNHLY and CDR2 FYNNEI. The CDR3 sequence is CASSVLDTQYF. The CDR3 DNA follows: TGTGCCAGCAGTGTCTTAGATACGCAGTATTTT.

The rearrangement joins TRBV4-2 to TRBJ2-5, with 8 nucleotides matching TRBD2. The ends lost 0 bases at V and 5 bases at J; junction bases unmatched: 5. The CDR3 loop spans 15 amino acids. Germline values: CDR1 LGHNA, CDR2 YNFKEQ. Here the CDR3 reads CASSQDGLALETQYF. The CDR3 coding sequence is TGTGCCAGCAGCCAAGACGGACTAGCCTTGGAGACCCAGTACTTC.